This TCR beta chain was obtained from a study of blood T cell repertoires in COVID-19. Study information: In each case, the material was cDNA or gDNA derived from T cells, B-cell-depleted T cells, or PBMCs.

This clone was seen a handful of times. The repertoire was sequenced with immunoSEQ multiplex PCR; TCRdb's copy has only in-frame clones and lacks some. The sample yields over 110,000 clones, 84% seen once. The CDR3 totals 15 residues. V was cut by 5 bases and J by 2 bases, with 15 bases left in between. CDR1 is SEHNR and CDR2 is FQNEAQ in the germline V gene (reference sequence). Enrolled through a virtual design, the participants were between 18 and 89 years of age and came from about two dozen US areas. Participants had their cohort set by participant-reported clinical history. The chain employs TRBV7-9 and TRBJ2-5; perhaps TRBD1 as D (5 bases). Sequenced material: PBMCs or T cells enriched from blood (not recorded which). This receptor was taken from a man aged 50 to 60 in a cohort exposed to, infected with or recovered from COVID-19 (not recorded which). The CDR3 spells CASSPAPDRQETQYF. In DNA, the CDR3 is TGTGCCAGCAGCCCGGCCCCCGACAGACAAGAGACCCAGTACTTC.